What follows are 28 T cell receptor beta chains derived from one specimen sequenced in a study of regulatory T cells in long-lasting Graves disease. Noted time point: newly diagnosed GD, antithyroid drugs for less than 3 months. After RNA was extracted from PBMCs, the TCR library was made from it. iRepertoire HTBI primers and Arm-PCR of CDR3 regions built TCR beta libraries. MiXCR, run by TCRdb on the multiplex PCR reads, gives a single entry per CDR3 protein. There are 380,000 or so distinct CDR3 sequences in the sample; around 15% occur only once, and roughly 21% lies in the top ten. The same sample was also used in a study of T cells in Graves' hyperthyroidism and ophthalmopathy.

This specimen was peripheral blood mononuclear cells (PBMCs), taken at new diagnosis, from a patient treated with antithyroid drugs. The source is a woman aged 18-29 years with Graves disease.

This clonotype has at least ten counts. This sequence joins TRBV6-5 and TRBJ2-2; D unclear. Trimming pared 2 bases from V and 7 bases from J, leaving 8 bases between. The V gene's germline CDR1 is MNHEY and CDR2 SVGAGI. The CDR3 contains 13 residues. The chain's CDR3 is CASSYEAIGELFF. In nucleotides, the CDR3 is TGTGCCAGCAGTTACGAGGCCATCGGGGAGCTGTTTTTT.

To note about this clonotype: This clone may be a read error of a much larger clone one base away. The chain couples TRBV4-1 to TRBJ1-1; no reliable D call. The CDR3 spans 15 residues. Germline V gene sequence: CDR1 MGHRA, CDR2 YSYEKL. The CDR3 DNA reads TGCGCCAGCAGCGACGGACGGACGGCGAACACTGAAGGTTTCTTT. This sequence encodes CASSDGRTANTEGFF.

This clonotype has at least ten counts. The V call is TRBV30, the J call TRBJ1-2, with 9 bases identical to TRBD1. The CDR3 loop spans 14 amino acids. V shed 4 bases and J 8 bases; nucleotides not matched to a gene: 11. Per the germline V gene, CDR1 is GTSNPN and CDR2 is SVGIG (reference sequence). CDR3 loop: CAWITGGAVGGYTF. The CDR3 DNA reads as TGTGCCTGGATAACAGGGGGCGCCGTGGGCGGCTACACCTTC.

This clonotype was observed at least ten times. V is TRBV20-1 and J is TRBJ1-5, with 7 bases identical to TRBD1. Trimming removed 6 bases from V and 2 bases from J; junction bases left unmatched: 4. In germline, CDR1 is DFQATT, CDR2 SNEGSKA (reference sequence). This CDR3 is built from 13 residues. CDR3 coding DNA: TGCAGTGCCTCTCAGGGGGGCAATCAGCCCCAGCATTTT. Translating gives CSASQGGNQPQHF.

This clonotype was detected many times. J is TRBJ2-7 and V is TRBV11-2; D unclear. The CDR3 runs to 13 residues. The germline V and J ends were trimmed by 5 bases and 2 bases, with 10 bases remaining between them. Germline V lookup: CDR1 SGHAT, CDR2 FQNNGV. Here the CDR3 DNA reads TGTGCCAGCAGCGTAACGCCCGCCTACGAGCAGTACTTC. It encodes CASSVTPAYEQYF.

This clonotype was found many times. This chain uses TRBV5-1 with TRBJ2-3; a weak D match, TRBD2 (5 bases). Germline CDR1 and CDR2: SGHRS and YFSETQ. The CDR3 totals 13 residues. The V end lost 4 bases, the J end lost 7 bases, and 13 bases lay between the germline ends. The CDR3 nucleotides are TGCGCCAGCAGCCGGAGGATGAGCCATACGCAGTATTTT. It specifies CASSRRMSHTQYF.

This clonotype was observed many times. The rearrangement joins TRBV2 to TRBJ2-7; TRBD1 or TRBD2 may be the D gene (5 bases each). Deletions cut 11 bases from V and 3 bases from J, with 14 bases between. The CDR3 is 12 amino acids. CDR1 and CDR2 (germline): SNHLY, FYNNEI. The CDR3: CAWGTAVYEQYF. The CDR3 nucleotides read TGTGCCTGGGGGACCGCCGTCTACGAGCAGTACTTC.

This clonotype was seen many times. The chain carries TRBV20-1 and TRBJ1-1; TRBD1 might be the D (6 bases). V dropped 0 bases and J dropped 11 bases, with 19 bases sitting between them. The CDR3 consists of 14 residues. Per germline, CDR1 DFQATT and CDR2 SNEGSKA (reference sequence). CDR3 coding DNA: TGCAGTGCTAGAGATTGGGTTGGGGGCCAATCGGCTTTCTTT. It yields the protein CSARDWVGGQSAFF.

In the case of this clonotype: This may be a read error, as it is one base from a much larger clone. The J gene is TRBJ1-4, the V gene TRBV5-1; 7 positions agree with TRBD1. Germline assignment: CDR1 SGHRS and CDR2 YFSETQ. CDR3 length: 16 residues. The J segment lost 0 bases and the V segment lost 4 bases, leaving 6 bases of the junction unmatched. The CDR3 sequence is CASSRRGLATNEKLFF. DNA for the CDR3: TGCGCCAGCAGCCGGAGGGGGCTTGCAACTAATGAAAAACTGTTTTTT.

Many counts were recorded for this clonotype. The chain recombines TRBV12-3 or TRBV12-4 with TRBJ2-1, with D maybe TRBD2 (5 bases). Trimming left V 8 bases short and J 5 bases short, with 13 bases between. CDR3 size: 13 residues. The CDR3 is CASGSERHNEQFF. As DNA, the CDR3 is TGTGCCAGCGGATCAGAGCGGCACAATGAGCAGTTCTTC.

This clonotype was counted ten times or more. This CDR3 reads CASSNGRRDGYTF. The DNA of the CDR3 is TGTGCCAGCTCAAACGGACGGCGAGATGGCTACACCTTC. J is TRBJ1-2 and V is TRBV18; no clear D. The V gene lost 5 bases and the J gene lost 6 bases, with 13 bases spanning the gap. Germline CDR1 and CDR2: KGHSH and LQKENI. This CDR3 is built from 13 residues. The full variable domain, with the rest looked up from reference TRBV18 and TRBJ1-2, is NAGVMQNPRHLVRRRGQEARLRCSPMKGHSHVYWYRQLPEEGLKFMVYLQKENIIDESGMPKERFSAEFPKEGPSILRIQQVVRGDSAAYFCASSNGRRDGYTFGSGTRLTVV.

Notes on this clonotype: Possible read error: a much larger clone is one base away. V is TRBV6-2 or TRBV6-3 and J is TRBJ2-3; a weak D match, TRBD2 (6 bases). Germline V gene sequence: CDR1 MNHEY, CDR2 SVGEGT. V was trimmed by 2 bases and J by 4 bases, leaving 10 bases between them. This CDR3 contains 14 residues. The CDR3 DNA sequence: TGTGCCAGCAGTTACGGGATAGCGGCAGATACGCAGTATTTT. Its protein is CASSYGIAADTQYF.

This clonotype was seen a few times. The chain uses TRBV4-1 and TRBJ2-3, with 9 nucleotides matching TRBD2. The CDR3 covers 18 residues. Per the germline V gene, CDR1 is MGHRA and CDR2 is YSYEKL. J was trimmed by 1 base and V by 1 base; bases with no gene match: 9. CDR3 loop: CASSQVKNSGGRTDTQYF. The CDR3 bases are TGCGCCAGCAGCCAAGTCAAGAATAGCGGGGGCCGCACAGATACGCAGTATTTT.

This clonotype was counted many times. The V and J genes are TRBV28 and TRBJ2-3; D may be TRBD1 (5 bases). Trimming cost V 6 bases and J 1 base, with 8 bases left between them. The germline V gene encodes CDR1 MDHEN and CDR2 SYDVKM. The CDR3 is 13 amino acids. The CDR3 region is CASSLGGTDTQYF. Written as DNA, the CDR3 is TGTGCCAGCAGCTTAGGGGGCACAGATACGCAGTATTTT.

This clonotype showed up just a few times. V usage is TRBV7-2 and J usage is TRBJ2-6; D call uncertain. This CDR3 is built from 17 residues. V lost 3 bases and J 1 base, leaving 13 bases between the germline ends. Germline CDR1 and CDR2: SGHTA and FQGNSA. CDR3 nucleotides: TGTGCCAGCAGCTTGGCAGCCCTTAATTCTGGGGCCAACGTCCTGACTTTC. The encoded protein is CASSLAALNSGANVLTF.

In this sample, this clonotype turned up a few times. V gene TRBV4-1 combines with J gene TRBJ1-2; D is unresolved. The ends were cut back, 1 base at V and 0 bases at J, with 15 bases in the middle. Germline CDR1 MGHRA, CDR2 YSYEKL. This CDR3 is built from 17 residues. The DNA for the CDR3 is TGCGCCAGCAGCCAAGTCCTTGGCCAAGCGACTAACTATGGCTACACCTTC. It yields the protein CASSQVLGQATNYGYTF.

This clonotype was picked up many times. The J gene is TRBJ2-5, the V gene TRBV9; D unresolved. Trimming left V 0 bases short and J 4 bases short, with 7 bases between. Germline V gene lookup returns CDR1 SGDLS and CDR2 YYNGEE. This CDR3 comprises 13 residues. The CDR3 DNA follows: TGTGCCAGCAGCGTAGAGGGCCGAGAGACCCAGTACTTC. Translation gives CASSVEGRETQYF.

This clonotype was counted at least ten times. J is TRBJ1-2 and V is TRBV12-3 or TRBV12-4; D remains ambiguous. V lost 3 bases, J lost 7 bases, and 15 bases lay in between. CDR3 length: 14 residues. The CDR3 region is CASSFMTLLPGYTF. Here the CDR3 DNA reads TGTGCCAGCAGTTTTATGACCCTCCTACCTGGCTACACCTTC.

Many counts were recorded for this clonotype. Here the CDR3 reads CASSQDSPAVETQYF. The CDR3 DNA reads as TGTGCCAGCAGCCAAGACAGCCCGGCTGTGGAGACCCAGTACTTC. The chain has TRBV3-1 and TRBJ2-5; D remains unclear. CDR1 LGHDT and CDR2 YNNKEL come from the germline V gene (reference sequence). CDR3 length: 15 amino acids. Trimming cost V 0 bases and J 5 bases, with 13 bases left between them.

This clonotype was seen a handful of times. V is TRBV7-9 and J is TRBJ2-1, with 8 bases lining up with TRBD2. V was pared by 7 bases and J by 3 bases, with 5 bases of the junction left unmatched. The CDR3 runs 14 residues. The germline CDR1 and CDR2 sequences are SEHNR and FQNEAQ (reference sequence). CDR3 loop: CASTGLANYNEQFF. In DNA form, the CDR3 reads TGTGCCAGCACCGGACTAGCTAACTACAATGAGCAGTTCTTC.

This clonotype came up many times. V usage is TRBV15 and J usage is TRBJ1-1, with D possibly TRBD1 on 5 matching bases. Trimming removed 7 bases at V and 5 bases at J, with 14 bases between. The CDR3 extends over 13 amino acids. Germline lookup yields CDR1 LNHNV and CDR2 YYDKDF (reference sequence). CDR3 in amino acids: CATTGQPSTEAFF. In DNA, the CDR3 is TGTGCCACCACAGGGCAGCCAAGTACTGAAGCTTTCTTT.

This clonotype was seen at least ten times. This rearrangement joins TRBV3-1 to TRBJ1-5; no clear D gene. The germline V gene has CDR1 LGHDT and CDR2 YNNKEL (reference sequence). V was cut by 6 bases and J by 1 base, with 10 bases left in between. This CDR3 has 14 residues. The DNA of the CDR3 is TGTGCCAGCAGTCGCCGGGCGAGCAATCAGCCCCAGCATTTT. Its translation: CASSRRASNQPQHF. The full variable domain, with the rest looked up from reference TRBV3-1 and TRBJ1-5, is DTAVSQTPKYLVTQMGNDKSIKCEQNLGHDTMYWYKQDSKKFLKIMFSYNNKELIINETVPNRFSPKSPDKAHLNLHINSLELGDSAVYFCASSRRASNQPQHFGDGTRLSIL.

This clonotype was observed a single time. A read error may be the cause here, since a much bigger clone is one base away. This chain connects TRBV5-6 to TRBJ1-4; the D is unclear. Per germline, CDR1 SGHDT and CDR2 YYEEEE. There are 14 residues in the CDR3. V was trimmed by 2 bases and J by 2 bases, leaving 7 bases between them. The CDR3 DNA follows: TGTGCCAGCAGCTTCCTAGGGACTAATGAAAAACTGTTTTTT. As protein: CASSFLGTNEKLFF.

This clonotype occurred many times. The chain recombines TRBV12-3 or TRBV12-4 with TRBJ1-2; tentatively, D is TRBD1 (5 bases). The V end was cut by 4 bases, the J end by 8 bases, with 20 bases between. The CDR3 is 15 residues long. In nucleotides, the CDR3 is TGTGCCAGCAGTTCCTCTGGTGGCAGGGCTCTCGGCTACACCTTC. Residues: CASSSSGGRALGYTF.

In this sample, this clonotype turned up many times. The chain uses TRBV2 and TRBJ1-6, with 7 nucleotides matching TRBD1. Germline trimming cut 5 bases from V and 9 bases from J; bases unmatched to any gene: 10. The germline gives CDR1 SNHLY, CDR2 FYNNEI. The CDR3 runs 15 residues. CDR3 residues: CASSMRQGEPSPLHF. In DNA, the CDR3 is TGTGCCAGCAGTATGAGGCAGGGGGAACCTTCACCCCTCCACTTT.

Many counts were recorded for this clonotype. This chain uses TRBV9 with TRBJ1-1; no clear D. Between the trimmed V and J ends, which lost 0 bases and 5 bases, there was a span of 8 bases. The length of the CDR3 is 13 residues. The germline V gene has CDR1 SGDLS and CDR2 YYNGEE. CDR3 sequence reads: CASSVVGETEAFF. In nucleotides, the CDR3 is TGTGCCAGCAGCGTAGTTGGGGAAACTGAAGCTTTCTTT.

The chain uses TRBV7-2 and TRBJ2-6, with a tentative D call TRBD2 (7 bases). The CDR3 is 18 amino acids. Per germline, CDR1 SGHTA and CDR2 FQGNSA. V lost 0 bases and J lost 0, with 12 bases in between. This chain's CDR3 is CASSLAGGGNSGANVLTF. DNA for the CDR3: TGTGCCAGCAGCTTAGCGGGCGGGGGCAACTCTGGGGCCAACGTCCTGACTTTC.

In its sample, this clonotype was seen many times. This chain uses TRBV4-1 with TRBJ2-7, with D tentatively TRBD1 (6 bases). Per germline, CDR1 MGHRA and CDR2 YSYEKL. The ends were cut back, 4 bases at V and 7 bases at J, with 20 bases in the middle. The CDR3 has 15 residues. The DNA of the CDR3 is TGCGCCAGCAGCCTCTCTGCGACAGGAAGGAGAGAGCAGTACTTC. As protein: CASSLSATGRREQYF.